This T cell receptor beta chain was retrieved from a study of radiotherapy plus CTLA-4 blockade in lung cancer. Trimming shortened V by 0 bases and J by 4 bases, and 15 bases separated the two germline ends. Germline CDR1 is MNHEY and CDR2 is SVGAGI. The length of the CDR3 is 16 residues. Clones were read by immunoSEQ multiplex PCR, and TCRdb kept only the in-frame ones, dropping some. The sample has 55,000 to 65,000 clones; over 70% are singletons. This clone has a single count. The clonotype was recovered from a human donor with non-small cell lung cancer who had a partial response to radiotherapy plus ipilimumab. The sequencing used peripheral blood, collected from a patient treated with radiotherapy plus ipilimumab. The chain combines TRBV6-5 with TRBJ1-2, with D tentatively TRBD1 (6 bases). CDR3 nucleotides: TGTGCCAGCAGTTACTCGAGCAGGGACAAAGTCTATGGCTACACCTTC. It specifies CASSYSSRDKVYGYTF.